The 10 T cell receptor beta chains presented below share a single source sample, sequenced in a study of CD8 T cells in ankylosing spondylitis. TCRdb fed the 5' RACE reads into MiXCR, producing one record per CDR3 protein. The data show 300,000 to 350,000 distinct CDR3 sequences, around 21% seen once. The sample taken for sequencing was blood, either unsorted or a sorted T cell fraction (not recorded which). These receptor sequences come from a female donor with ankylosing spondylitis or in good health (not recorded which).

The rearrangement links TRBV4-3 to TRBJ1-2, with a possible D match to TRBD1 (5 bases). Trimming removed 3 bases from V and 7 bases from J, with 12 bases in between. CDR3 length equals 13 residues. Germline CDR1 reads LGHNA; CDR2 reads YSLEER. The CDR3 DNA is TGCGCCAGCAGCCATACTCCAGGGTTTGGCTACACCTTC. Its protein is CASSHTPGFGYTF.

This clonotype was picked up a small number of times. This chain uses TRBV20-1 with TRBJ1-1; 8 bases line up with TRBD1. This CDR3 is 11 amino acids long. Germline V gives CDR1 DFQATT, CDR2 SNEGSKA (reference sequence). The V gene end was trimmed by 1 base and the J gene end by 12 bases; junction bases not matched to a gene: 4. CDR3 region: CSARGQGKTFF. In nucleotides, the CDR3 is TGCAGTGCTAGAGGACAGGGGAAAACTTTCTTT.

The rearrangement links TRBV5-6 to TRBJ1-2, with no clear D. This CDR3 region has 13 residues. V was clipped by 4 bases and J by 8 bases, with 15 bases between them. Per the germline V gene, CDR1 is SGHDT and CDR2 is YYEEEE. CDR3 sequence: CASSMRSREGYTF. The CDR3 DNA sequence: TGTGCCAGCAGCATGCGATCAAGGGAAGGCTACACCTTC.

The rearrangement links TRBV27 to TRBJ1-2; possible D gene TRBD1, 5 bases. This CDR3 contains 14 residues. Germline V lookup: CDR1 MNHEY, CDR2 SMNVEV (reference sequence). V was clipped by 9 bases and J by 4 bases, with 18 bases between them. DNA of the CDR3: TGTGCCAGTCGACCCTACCGGGGGTTCTATGGCTACACCTTC. This gives the protein CASRPYRGFYGYTF.

The chain combines TRBV28 with TRBJ1-2, with unresolved D. Trimming took off 1 base at V and 8 bases at J, with 14 bases between the two ends. Looked up from germline, CDR1 is MDHEN and CDR2 is SYDVKM. The CDR3 runs 14 residues. Here the CDR3 DNA reads TGTGCCAGCAGTTTATTACAAGTTTATGGCGGCTACACCTTC. Translated, it gives CASSLLQVYGGYTF.

This clonotype came up many times. This chain uses TRBV20-1 with TRBJ2-7; D gene uncertain. V was trimmed by 6 bases and J by 1 base, leaving 7 bases between them. Germline V gives CDR1 DFQATT, CDR2 SNEGSKA (reference sequence). This CDR3 has 11 amino acids. This CDR3 is CSAADSYEQYF. In nucleotides, the CDR3 is TGCAGTGCCGCGGATTCCTACGAGCAGTACTTC.

This chain links TRBV19 with TRBJ1-1, with TRBD1 as a possible D gene (6 bases). Trimming stripped 4 bases from V and 1 base from J, with 7 bases between. The CDR3 runs 13 residues. The V gene's germline CDR1 is LNHDA and CDR2 SQIVND (reference sequence). CDR3 in amino acids: CASSTTGNTEAFF. The CDR3 nucleotides are TGTGCCAGTAGTACGACAGGGAACACTGAAGCTTTCTTT.

This clonotype was picked up a small number of times. The rearrangement uses TRBV12-3 or TRBV12-4 and TRBJ2-2; 10 bases match TRBD1. The CDR3 extends over 16 amino acids. J lost 6 bases, V lost 5 bases, and 9 bases had no gene match. The CDR3 bases are TGTGCCAGCAGTGCGCCGGGACAGGGGATTGCCGGGGAGCTGTTTTTT. This gives the protein CASSAPGQGIAGELFF.

The chain couples TRBV12-3 or TRBV12-4 to TRBJ1-5, with D possibly matching TRBD1 (6 bases). The CDR3 is made up of 14 amino acids. V was shortened by 4 bases and J by 3 bases, with 10 bases between the two germline ends. The DNA for the CDR3 is TGTGCCAGCAGTTCCGGGACACCCAATCAGCCCCAGCATTTT. Its translation is CASSSGTPNQPQHF.

There are a few counts of this clonotype. The chain employs TRBV6-1 and TRBJ1-1; 7 bases are shared with TRBD1. Germline lookup yields CDR1 MNHNS and CDR2 SASEGT. Trimming at V came to 5 bases and at J to 4 bases, leaving 7 bases not matched to a gene. The CDR3 is 14 residues long. The CDR3, as DNA: TGTGCCAGCAGTCCTGACAGGGCCGGCACTGAAGCTTTCTTT. It specifies CASSPDRAGTEAFF.